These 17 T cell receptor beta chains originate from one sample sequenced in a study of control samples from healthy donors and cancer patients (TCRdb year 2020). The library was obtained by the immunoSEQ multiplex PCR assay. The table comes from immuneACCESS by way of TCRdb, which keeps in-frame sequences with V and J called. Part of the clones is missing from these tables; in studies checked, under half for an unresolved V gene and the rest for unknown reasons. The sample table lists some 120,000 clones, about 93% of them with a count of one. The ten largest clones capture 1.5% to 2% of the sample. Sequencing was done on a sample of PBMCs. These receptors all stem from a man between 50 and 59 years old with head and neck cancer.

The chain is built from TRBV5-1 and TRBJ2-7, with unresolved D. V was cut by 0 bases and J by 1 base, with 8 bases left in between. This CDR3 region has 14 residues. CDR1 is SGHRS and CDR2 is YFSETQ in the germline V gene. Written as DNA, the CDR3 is TGCGCCAGCAGCTTGGCGACTCATTCCTACGAGCAGTACTTC. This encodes CASSLATHSYEQYF.

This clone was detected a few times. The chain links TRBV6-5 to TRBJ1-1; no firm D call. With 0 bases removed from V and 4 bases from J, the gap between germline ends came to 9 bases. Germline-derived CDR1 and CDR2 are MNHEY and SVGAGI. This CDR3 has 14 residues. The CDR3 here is CASSYSPGSTEAFF. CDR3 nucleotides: TGTGCCAGCAGTTACTCCCCGGGGAGCACTGAAGCTTTCTTT.

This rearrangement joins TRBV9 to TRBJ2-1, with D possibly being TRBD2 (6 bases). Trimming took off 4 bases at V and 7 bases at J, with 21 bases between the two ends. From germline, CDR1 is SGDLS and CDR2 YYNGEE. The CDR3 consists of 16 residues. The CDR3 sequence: CASSPRGAGLLNEQFF. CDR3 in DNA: TGTGCCAGCAGCCCCCGCGGGGCGGGGCTATTGAATGAGCAGTTCTTC.

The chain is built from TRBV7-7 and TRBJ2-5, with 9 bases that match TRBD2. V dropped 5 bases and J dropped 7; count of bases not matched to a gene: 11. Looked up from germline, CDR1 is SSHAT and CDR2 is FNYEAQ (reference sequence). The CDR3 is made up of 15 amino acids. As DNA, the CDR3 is TGTGCCAGCAGCGGATCAGCGGGGGGTTTAGGGACCCAGTACTTC. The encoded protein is CASSGSAGGLGTQYF.

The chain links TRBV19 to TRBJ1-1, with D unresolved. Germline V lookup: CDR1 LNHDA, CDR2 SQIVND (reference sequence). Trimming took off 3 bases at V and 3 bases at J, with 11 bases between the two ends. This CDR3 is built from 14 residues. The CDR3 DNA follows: TGTGCCAGTAGTATTCGAGGTACCCACACTGAAGCTTTCTTT. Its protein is CASSIRGTHTEAFF.

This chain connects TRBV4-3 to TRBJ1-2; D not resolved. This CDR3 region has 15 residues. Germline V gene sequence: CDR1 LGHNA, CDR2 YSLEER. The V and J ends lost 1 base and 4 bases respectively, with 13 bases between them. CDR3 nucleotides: TGCGCCAGCAGCCAAGCCGTAGGCGTTACCTATGGCTACACCTTC. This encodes CASSQAVGVTYGYTF.

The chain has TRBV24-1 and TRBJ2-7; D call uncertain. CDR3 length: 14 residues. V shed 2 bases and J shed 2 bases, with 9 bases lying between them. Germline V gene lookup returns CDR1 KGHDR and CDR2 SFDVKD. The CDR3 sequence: CATSDSGVPYEQYF. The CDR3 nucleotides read TGTGCCACCAGTGATTCCGGCGTTCCCTACGAGCAGTACTTC.

Written as DNA, the CDR3 is TGTGCCAGCAGCTTTCAGGGGCTGAGGGAGACCCAGTACTTC. Translated, it gives CASSFQGLRETQYF. The chain uses TRBV5-4 and TRBJ2-5; D may be TRBD1 (6 bases). V shed 2 bases and J shed 5 bases, with 13 bases lying between them. The germline V gene has CDR1 SGHNT and CDR2 YYREEE (reference sequence). This CDR3 region has 14 residues.

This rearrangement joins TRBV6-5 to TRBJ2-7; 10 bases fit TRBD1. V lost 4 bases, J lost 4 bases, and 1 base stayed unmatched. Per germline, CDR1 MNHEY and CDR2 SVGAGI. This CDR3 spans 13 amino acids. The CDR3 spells CASSWDRGYEQYF. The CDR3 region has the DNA TGTGCCAGCAGTTGGGACAGGGGTTACGAGCAGTACTTC.

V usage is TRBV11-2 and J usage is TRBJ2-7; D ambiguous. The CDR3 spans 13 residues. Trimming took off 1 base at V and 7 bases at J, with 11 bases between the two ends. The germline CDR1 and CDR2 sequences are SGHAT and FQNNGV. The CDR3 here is CASSLGTPLEQYF. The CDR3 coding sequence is TGTGCCAGCAGCTTAGGGACCCCGCTTGAGCAGTACTTC.

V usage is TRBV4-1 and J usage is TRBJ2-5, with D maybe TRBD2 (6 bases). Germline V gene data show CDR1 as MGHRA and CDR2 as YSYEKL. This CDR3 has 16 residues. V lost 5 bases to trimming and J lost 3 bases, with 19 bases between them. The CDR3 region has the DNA TGCGCCAGCAGCGGTCCTAGCGTGGGGAGAAAAGAGACCCAGTACTTC. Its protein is CASSGPSVGRKETQYF.

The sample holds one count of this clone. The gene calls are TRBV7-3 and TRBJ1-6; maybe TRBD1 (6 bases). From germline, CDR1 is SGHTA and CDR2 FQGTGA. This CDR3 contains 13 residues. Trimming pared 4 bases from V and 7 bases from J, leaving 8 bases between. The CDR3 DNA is TGTGCCAGCAGCTCAGACAGGAATTCACCCCTCCACTTT. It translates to CASSSDRNSPLHF.

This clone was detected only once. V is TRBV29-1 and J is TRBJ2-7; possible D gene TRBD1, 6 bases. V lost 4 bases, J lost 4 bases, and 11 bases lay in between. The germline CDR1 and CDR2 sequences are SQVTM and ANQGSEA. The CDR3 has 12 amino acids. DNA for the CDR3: TGCAGCGTTGGTAAGGGGGTTTACGAGCAGTACTTC. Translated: CSVGKGVYEQYF.

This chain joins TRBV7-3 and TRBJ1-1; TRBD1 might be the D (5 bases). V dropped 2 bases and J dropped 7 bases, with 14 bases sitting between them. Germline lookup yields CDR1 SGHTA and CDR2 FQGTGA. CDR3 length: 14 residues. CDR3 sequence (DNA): TGTGCCAGCAGCTTACTGGGGCAGGAACGTGAAGCTTTCTTT. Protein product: CASSLLGQEREAFF.

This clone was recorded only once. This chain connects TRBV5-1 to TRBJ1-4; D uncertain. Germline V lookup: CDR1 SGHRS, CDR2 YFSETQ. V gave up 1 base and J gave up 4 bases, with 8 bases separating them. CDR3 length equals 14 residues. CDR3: CASSLRPSNEKLFF. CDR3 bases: TGCGCCAGCAGCTTGCGGCCGAGTAATGAAAAACTGTTTTTT.

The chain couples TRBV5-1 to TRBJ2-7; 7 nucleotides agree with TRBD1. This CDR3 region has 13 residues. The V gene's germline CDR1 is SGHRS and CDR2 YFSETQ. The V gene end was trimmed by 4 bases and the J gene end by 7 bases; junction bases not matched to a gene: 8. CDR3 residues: CASSPRTGGEQYF. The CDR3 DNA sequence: TGCGCCAGCAGCCCGCGGACAGGCGGGGAGCAGTACTTC.

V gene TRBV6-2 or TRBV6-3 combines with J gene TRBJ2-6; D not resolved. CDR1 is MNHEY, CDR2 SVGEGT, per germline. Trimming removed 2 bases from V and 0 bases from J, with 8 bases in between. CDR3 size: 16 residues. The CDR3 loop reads CASSYRGSSGANVLTF. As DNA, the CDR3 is TGTGCCAGCAGTTACCGCGGAAGCTCTGGGGCCAACGTCCTGACTTTC.